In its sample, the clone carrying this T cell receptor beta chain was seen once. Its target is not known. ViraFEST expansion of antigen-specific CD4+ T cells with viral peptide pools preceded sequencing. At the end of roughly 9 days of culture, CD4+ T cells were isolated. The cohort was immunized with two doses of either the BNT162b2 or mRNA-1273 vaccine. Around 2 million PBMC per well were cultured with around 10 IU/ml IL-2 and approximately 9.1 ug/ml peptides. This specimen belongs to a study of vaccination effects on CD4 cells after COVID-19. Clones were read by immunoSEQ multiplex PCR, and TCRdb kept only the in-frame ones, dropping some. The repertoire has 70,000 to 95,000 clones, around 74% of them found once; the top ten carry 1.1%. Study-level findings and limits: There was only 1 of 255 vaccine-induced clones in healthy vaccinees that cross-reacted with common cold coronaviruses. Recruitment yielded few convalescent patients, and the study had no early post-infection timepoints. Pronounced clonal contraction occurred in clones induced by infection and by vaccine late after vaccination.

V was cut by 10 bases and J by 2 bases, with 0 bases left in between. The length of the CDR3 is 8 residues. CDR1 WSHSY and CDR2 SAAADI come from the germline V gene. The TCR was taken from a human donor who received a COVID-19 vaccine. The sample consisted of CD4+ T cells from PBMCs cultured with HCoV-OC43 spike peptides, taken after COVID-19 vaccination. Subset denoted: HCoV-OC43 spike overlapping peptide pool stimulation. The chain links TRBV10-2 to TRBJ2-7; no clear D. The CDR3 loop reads CATYEQYV. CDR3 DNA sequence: TGCGCCACCTACGAGCAGTACGTC.